This T cell receptor beta chain was sequenced during a study of T cells after yellow fever vaccination (dated by TCRdb to between 2018 and 2020). About the investigation overall: Libraries from fractions with low cell numbers were prepared with the SMART-Seq v4 Ultra Low Input RNA kit. To track T-cell clones before and after primary and booster YFV17D yellow fever vaccination, bulk TCR alpha and beta repertoires were sequenced longitudinally. Two healthy male donors, one aged 18 to 30 and one aged 30 to 40 years, made up the cohort. Blood samples were taken at several timepoints before and after primary and secondary immunization, and bulk PBMC replicates and cell subsets were isolated.

This clonotype was found a few times. No cognate antigen has been identified for it. Base qualities are missing; no much larger clone stands one base away. What the treatment or condition label conveys for this sample: live attenuated yellow fever vaccine strain. At each blood-draw timepoint, two biological replicates of bulk PBMCs were collected. PBMCs were isolated from peripheral blood using a standard Ficoll-Paque protocol. RNA was extracted with TriZol from bulk PBMCs, CD4 and CD8 fractions, and dextramer-positive and dextramer-negative fractions. General findings and caveats noted by the study authors: FACS-sorted repertoires could contain abundant contaminating clonotypes from the bulk population, so computational filtering was required. A small share of clonotypes occurred in both CD4 and CD8 compartments, likely arising from convergent recombination. Because the study included only a couple of donors, the extent to which the findings can be generalized is limited. The secondary T-cell response was weaker than the primary response but faster, peaking on day 5 instead of day 15. Most clones expanded after primary vaccination were re-detected after the booster (just under 97% of CD4 and about 88% of CD8), suggesting broad memory maintenance.

Reads for this sample came from an Illumina NovaSeq 6000. TCR cDNA was synthesized by 5'RACE template switching, through which a universal primer site and unique molecular identifiers were introduced. cDNA synthesis was primed from both the TCR alpha and TCR beta constant segments. Libraries were amplified in two PCR steps, with sample barcodes and sequencing adapters added in the second step. Sequencing of libraries was performed on Illumina HiSeq 2500 (2x100 bp) or NovaSeq (2x150 bp). The authors' pipeline ran thus. MIGEC was used to demultiplex reads and collapse the reads into UMI consensus sequences, and MiXCR was used for V(D)J alignment. Vaccine-responding clonotypes were identified with edgeR using replicate PBMC samples, with FDR below 0.01 and a log2 fold change above 5 up to day 15 being required. CD4 or CD8 identity was assigned to each bulk clonotype according to whether the clonotype was present at higher abundance in the sequenced CD4 repertoire or the sequenced CD8 repertoire. The public reads were run again by TCRdb, first through fastp at Q25 and then through MiXCR, and only productive beta chains were kept. Records with the same CDR3 protein are collapsed into one entry carrying the most frequent genes and DNA. The V and J calls come from TCRdb's annotation, not from the publication. The sample has 400,000 to 450,000 distinct CDR3 sequences on record, 15% to 20% of them singletons. The ten largest clones represent roughly 19% of the sample.

The CDR3 sequence holds 14 residues, the cysteine and phenylalanine included. Only the CDR3 DNA is retained, 42 bases long and in frame from the first base. The junction carries 10 bases between V and J, which are trimmed by 7 bases and 0 bases respectively. The germline V gene encodes CDR1 MGHDK and CDR2 SYGVNS. The source was PBMCs, collected before the yellow fever booster vaccination. The TCR was taken from a man between 18 and 29 years old who received the YFV17D yellow fever vaccine. The rearrangement joined TRBV25-1 to TRBJ2-1; a weak D assignment points to TRBD1 (6 bases agree). CDR3 protein: CASTQGRSYNEQFF. The nucleotide sequence reads as follows: TGTGCCAGCACACAGGGTCGCTCCTACAATGAGCAGTTCTTC. The CDR3 plus the reference TRBV25-1 and TRBJ2-1 genes for the other parts give the full variable domain: EADIYQTPRYLVIGTGKKITLECSQTMGHDKMYWYQQDPGMELHLIHYSYGVNSTEKGDLSSESTVSRIRTEHFPLTLESARPSHTSQYLCASTQGRSYNEQFFGPGTRLTVL.